This T cell receptor beta chain was sequenced in a study of Ad26.COV2.S vaccination and SARS-CoV-2 variants (dated by TCRdb to about 2021). Background on the whole study: Donors in the vaccine arm were drawn from COV1001, a multicentre, randomized, double-blind, placebo-controlled phase I-IIa trial testing Ad26.COV2.S in healthy adults. Dosing of Ad26.COV2.S was intramuscular, at either 5x10^10 or 1x10^11 viral particles, delivered as one shot or as two shots spaced 56 days apart. TCRbeta repertoire sequencing was used to assess the specificity and breadth of SARS-CoV-2-reactive T cell receptors after Ad26.COV2.S vaccination. A total of around 32 samples were included in the TCR-sequenced set, comprising around 19 Ad26.COV2.S vaccine recipients, 5 placebo recipients and 8 SARS-CoV-2 convalescent individuals. Participants in the trial were split at random into five groups of five each, receiving low-dose or high-dose Ad26.COV2.S once or twice, or else placebo on both occasions. Investigators remained blinded to trial group allocation during experiments and outcome assessment.

TCRbeta CDR3 regions were sequenced with the immunoSEQ Assay. After extraction, genomic DNA underwent amplification by bias-controlled multiplex PCR, followed by high-throughput sequencing. Regarding the original processing steps: Collapsing and filtering of sequences were performed to quantify the absolute abundance of each unique TCRbeta CDR3 region. T cell fraction was estimated by normalizing TCRbeta template counts to usable DNA, with usable DNA measured through amplification of reference genes found in all nucleated cells. Repertoire TCRs were annotated as SARS-CoV-2-specific by exact matching of V gene, CDR3 amino acid sequence and J gene to a known reactive TCR set. MIRA supplied the reference SARS-CoV-2 TCR set, which was filtered for enrichment in COVID-19-positive ImmuneCODE repertoires so that public or cross-reactive TCRs were removed. Using the MIRA antigens, annotated TCRs were further analysed by specific ORF or by position within an ORF. Depth was the summed frequency of annotated unique rearrangements, while breadth was defined as annotated unique rearrangements over total unique productive rearrangements. Two-sided Wilcoxon rank-sum tests were used to compare TCR breadth between groups. Sourced from immuneACCESS, this table was stored by TCRdb with only in-frame sequences that have V and J called. A share of the clones is absent; for the studies checked, an unresolved V gene accounts for under half, and the remainder has no known explanation. Clone size and V and J calls were adopted from that table, with D and trimming inferred from the DNA. Recorded for this sample are about 350,000 clones; roughly 81% of them occurred a single time. The ten top clones hold approximately 3.5% of the sample.

The investigation overall reported the following: Ad26.COV2.S recipients had higher spike-specific TCR breadth than placebo recipients (P = 0.0014). Substantial breadth of spike-specific CD8+ and CD4+ T cell responses was reported after vaccination. Non-spike TCR breadth was comparable between vaccine and placebo recipients, consistent with the vaccine containing only spike. Comparing responses between vaccine doses or regimens was not something the study was powered to do. The authors noted that the TCR breadth and depth analyses may have underestimated total T cell responses.

With regard to this clone: This receptor's antigen is unknown. Base-call qualities are not available, and no considerably larger clone is one nucleotide away.

Explained via the paper, the treatment or condition label denotes: about 20 received Ad26.COV2.S at low or high dose, single or two shots; roughly 5 received placebo; per-sample allocation not given. For vaccine and placebo recipients, the sequenced repertoires came from samples collected on day 63 after the first injection. In Cohort 1b, around 23 adults aged 18-55 years were enrolled at a single site in Boston, USA, between 29 July and 7 August 2020. Ad26.COV2.S was a replication-incompetent adenovirus type 26 vector expressing a prefusion-stabilized SARS-CoV-2 spike protein from the original Wuhan strain. In the germline V gene, CDR1 corresponds to MNHEY and CDR2 to SVGAGI. The CDR3 runs 14 amino acids, cysteine and phenylalanine included. Left in the record is the CDR3 DNA by itself, 42 bases read in frame from the first base. V has 6 bases trimmed and J has 2 bases trimmed; junction bases matching no gene number 7.

The rearrangement combines TRBV6-5 with TRBJ2-7; TRBD1 fits 7 bases in the junction. Here the sequenced sample was peripheral blood, taken in a trial of Ad26.COV2.S vaccine versus placebo. The sequence was collected from a person aged 18 to 59 who received the Ad26.COV2.S COVID-19 vaccine or a placebo. The CDR3 region has the sequence CASRHRGYAYEQYF. The DNA sequence is as follows: TGTGCCAGCAGGCACAGGGGCTACGCCTACGAGCAGTACTTC.